The 19 T cell receptor beta chains reported below all come from one sample, sequenced in a study of early T cells in non-severe SARS-CoV-2 infection. TCRdb fed the 5' RACE reads into MiXCR, producing one record per CDR3 protein. The sample records tens of thousands of distinct CDR3 sequences, over 12% being singletons. The material sequenced was whole blood. These receptor sequences come from an adult who was a healthcare worker with PCR-confirmed SARS-CoV-2 infection or an uninfected control (not recorded which).

This clonotype has ten or more counts. V and J are TRBV12-5 and TRBJ2-7; no firm D call. The germline V and J ends were trimmed by 3 bases and 3 bases, with 12 bases remaining between them. CDR3 length equals 14 residues. Germline CDR1 reads LGHNT; CDR2 reads FRNRAP. CDR3 in amino acids: CASGFPPRYYEQYF. CDR3 bases: TGTGCTAGTGGTTTCCCCCCCCGATACTACGAGCAGTACTTC.

Ten or more counts support this clonotype. The chain employs TRBV7-6 and TRBJ2-1; TRBD2 aligns across 8 bases. The junction had 1 base not matched to a gene; V was cut back by 0 bases and J by 6 bases. The CDR3 spans 14 residues. CDR1 is SGHVS, CDR2 FNYEAQ, per germline. This chain's CDR3 is CASSLAGLGNEQFF. The CDR3 DNA reads TGTGCCAGCAGCTTAGCGGGACTAGGCAATGAGCAGTTCTTC.

This clonotype was detected ten times or more. This chain connects TRBV5-3 to TRBJ2-7; 8 nucleotides line up with TRBD1. TRBV5-3 is noted as an ORF with a role that remains uncertain. The CDR3 spans 18 residues. The ends lost 3 bases at V and 0 bases at J; junction bases unmatched: 14. The CDR3 spells CARSYRDRTAGSSYEQYF. The CDR3, as DNA: TGTGCCAGAAGCTACCGGGACAGGACTGCCGGGAGCTCCTACGAGCAGTACTTC.

The V call is TRBV15, the J call TRBJ2-5; D uncertain. Per the germline V gene, CDR1 is LNHNV and CDR2 is YYDKDF (reference sequence). This CDR3 is 15 amino acids long. The germline V and J ends were trimmed by 1 base and 2 bases, with 11 bases remaining between them. CDR3 amino acids: CATSRGPGRQETQYF. CDR3 nucleotides: TGTGCCACCAGCAGAGGGCCCGGTCGGCAAGAGACCCAGTACTTC.

The chain combines TRBV7-3 with TRBJ2-1; D may be TRBD1 (7 bases). From germline, CDR1 is SGHTA and CDR2 FQGTGA. The V end was cut by 1 base, the J end by 4 bases, with 17 bases between. The CDR3 extends over 17 amino acids. CDR3 sequence reads: CASSLKWGGTAYNEQFF. DNA of the CDR3: TGTGCCAGCAGCTTAAAATGGGGCGGGACAGCTTACAATGAGCAGTTCTTC.

This chain uses TRBV7-9 with TRBJ2-7; 8 nucleotides line up with TRBD1. The germline gives CDR1 SEHNR, CDR2 FQNEAQ (reference sequence). Trimming cost V 5 bases and J 4 bases; bases outside gene matches: 7. The CDR3 runs 14 residues. This CDR3 is CASSPADRVYEQYF. CDR3 sequence (DNA): TGTGCCAGCAGCCCGGCGGACAGGGTGTACGAGCAGTACTTC.

The V gene is TRBV7-9, the J gene TRBJ2-3; TRBD2 agrees at 7 bases. V was pared by 5 bases and J by 6 bases, with 5 bases of the junction left unmatched. CDR1 SEHNR and CDR2 FQNEAQ come from the germline V gene (reference sequence). The CDR3 covers 13 residues. In nucleotides, the CDR3 is TGTGCCAGCAGCACCGGGACTATCGATACGCAGTATTTT. Protein product: CASSTGTIDTQYF.

The chain is built from TRBV11-2 and TRBJ2-7, with D hard to call. The germline V gene has CDR1 SGHAT and CDR2 FQNNGV. This CDR3 spans 12 amino acids. Trimming took 6 bases from V and 5 from J, leaving 11 bases between them. CDR3 sequence reads: CASSYKGDEQYF. For the CDR3, the DNA is TGTGCCAGCAGTTATAAAGGCGACGAGCAGTACTTC.

This chain uses TRBV7-9 with TRBJ2-2; D is uncertain. Trimming took 5 bases from V and 6 from J, leaving 19 bases between them. Germline V gene sequence: CDR1 SEHNR, CDR2 FQNEAQ (reference sequence). The length of the CDR3 is 16 residues. CDR3 bases: TGTGCCAGCAGCCCCCCCCCGGATCTTAAGGCCGGGGAGCTGTTTTTT. It translates to CASSPPPDLKAGELFF.

The chain uses TRBV20-1 and TRBJ2-5; D is perhaps TRBD1 (5 bases). The CDR3 covers 11 residues. Germline CDR1 and CDR2: DFQATT and SNEGSKA (reference sequence). With 7 bases removed from V and 4 bases from J, the gap between germline ends came to 10 bases. The CDR3 reads CSVRVRETQYF. Written as DNA, the CDR3 is TGCAGTGTCAGGGTTCGAGAGACCCAGTACTTC.

The V and J genes are TRBV27 and TRBJ2-5; TRBD2 agrees at 9 bases. The V and J ends lost 6 bases and 5 bases, in that order; junction bases with no gene match: 10. Germline assignment: CDR1 MNHEY and CDR2 SMNVEV (reference sequence). The CDR3 totals 15 residues. In nucleotides, the CDR3 is TGTGCCAGCAGCCCTCTGGGTACTAGCGGGGAGACCCAGTACTTC. It is translated as CASSPLGTSGETQYF.

This clonotype was observed at least ten times. The chain couples TRBV7-3 to TRBJ1-1; tentative D call: TRBD1 (5 bases). This CDR3 has 14 amino acids. Germline V gene sequence: CDR1 SGHTA, CDR2 FQGTGA. Trimming took 0 bases from V and 5 from J, leaving 10 bases between them. The CDR3 region has the DNA TGTGCCAGCAGCTTAACCGGGACGAGTACTGAAGCTTTCTTT. Translating gives CASSLTGTSTEAFF.

Written as DNA, the CDR3 is TGCAGCGCGGGACTACTCAATGAGCAGTTCTTC. This encodes CSAGLLNEQFF. The J gene is TRBJ2-1, the V gene TRBV29-1, with 7 bases aligning to TRBD2. CDR1 and CDR2 from the germline V gene are SQVTM and ANQGSEA. V lost 7 bases and J lost 6; bases outside the gene matches: 3. The CDR3 loop spans 11 amino acids.

This clonotype was recorded at least ten times. The V and J genes are TRBV10-3 and TRBJ2-1; 10 nucleotides align to TRBD1. The V gene's germline CDR1 is ENHRY and CDR2 SYGVKD. This CDR3 comprises 15 residues. V trimming: 2 bases; J trimming: 8 bases; junction bases outside the gene matches: 6. The CDR3 is CAISERQGQGYEQFF. For the CDR3, the DNA is TGTGCCATCAGTGAGAGGCAGGGACAGGGGTATGAGCAGTTCTTC.

In this sample, this clonotype turned up a few times. V gene TRBV5-6 combines with J gene TRBJ1-1, with D tentatively TRBD1 (5 bases). The CDR3 consists of 15 residues. In germline, CDR1 is SGHDT, CDR2 YYEEEE. The V end lost 2 bases, the J end lost 1 base, and 12 bases lay between the germline ends. CDR3 DNA sequence: TGTGCCAGCAGCTTCGGTTGGGGGTCGAACACTGAAGCTTTCTTT. It translates to CASSFGWGSNTEAFF.

This chain's CDR3 is CASTTSGRNEQFF. The CDR3 region has the DNA TGTGCCAGCACGACTAGCGGGAGGAATGAGCAGTTCTTC. This rearrangement joins TRBV7-9 to TRBJ2-1, with 13 nucleotides matching TRBD2. This CDR3 comprises 13 residues. With V trimmed by 7 bases and J by 7 bases, 1 base remained unmatched. Germline loops: CDR1 SEHNR, CDR2 FQNEAQ (reference sequence).

J is TRBJ2-2 and V is TRBV6-2 or TRBV6-3; 8 bases line up with TRBD1. Germline assignment: CDR1 MNHEY and CDR2 SVGEGT. Germline trimming cut 6 bases from V and 7 bases from J; bases unmatched to any gene: 10. The CDR3 covers 15 residues. CDR3 region: CASSSGTGRHGELFF. CDR3 sequence (DNA): TGTGCCAGCAGCTCCGGGACAGGAAGACACGGGGAGCTGTTTTTT.

This clonotype occurred a few times. No DNA is shown, since the ends of the CDR3 on it are uncertain; the CDR3 is the one TCRdb lists. The chain combines TRBV9 with TRBJ2-1; the table calls TRBD1, which could not be checked here. Germline V gene lookup returns CDR1 SGDLS and CDR2 YYNGEE. Both ends counted, the CDR3 spans 13 residues. CDR3 loop: CASSVGYGAGEVF.

This clonotype showed up just a few times. This chain connects TRBV30 to TRBJ1-2, with a possible D match to TRBD1 (6 bases). In germline, CDR1 is GTSNPN, CDR2 SVGIG (reference sequence). Trimming stripped 2 bases from V and 8 bases from J, with 15 bases between. The CDR3 covers 13 residues. DNA for the CDR3: TGTGCCTGGAGTCCGGACAGCTCTCTCGGCTACACCTTC. Translated, it gives CAWSPDSSLGYTF.